The 31 T cell receptor beta chains in this list originate from one sample, sequenced in a study of CD8 T cells in Susac syndrome. After extraction with the RNeasy kit, roughly 0.45 to 1 ug of the RNA was reverse transcribed using random hexamers. TCRdb reanalysed the immunoSEQ multiplex PCR reads using MiXCR and keeps one entry per CDR3 protein. The sample consists of some 130,000 distinct CDR3 sequences, 90% to 95% of them appearing once. Sequencing was done on a sample of CD4+ T cells from PBMCs. Every receptor here comes from a human donor in good health.

V gene TRBV2 combines with J gene TRBJ1-2; possibly TRBD1 for D (6 bases). In germline, CDR1 is SNHLY, CDR2 FYNNEI. The V end was cut by 6 bases, the J end by 1 base, with 15 bases between. This CDR3 has 15 residues. The CDR3 sequence is CASSLFKDSNYGYTF. Here the CDR3 DNA reads TGTGCCAGCAGCTTATTCAAGGACAGTAACTATGGCTACACCTTC.

V is TRBV28 and J is TRBJ2-7; 7 bases map to TRBD2. The CDR3 extends over 18 amino acids. Germline V gene lookup returns CDR1 MDHEN and CDR2 SYDVKM. The J segment lost 0 bases and the V segment lost 4 bases, leaving 15 bases of the junction unmatched. CDR3 sequence reads: CASSSLGGMASASYEQYF. The CDR3 region has the DNA TGTGCCAGCAGTTCATTGGGGGGGATGGCTAGTGCCTCCTACGAGCAGTACTTC.

V usage is TRBV6-5 and J usage is TRBJ2-1, with D unclear. This CDR3 region has 13 residues. CDR1 is MNHEY, CDR2 SVGAGI, per germline. Trimming took off 7 bases at V and 0 bases at J, with 7 bases between the two ends. The CDR3 sequence is CASKRLSYNEQFF. In DNA, the CDR3 is TGTGCCAGCAAAAGGCTCTCCTACAATGAGCAGTTCTTC.

The chain combines TRBV28 with TRBJ2-4, with D possibly TRBD1 on 6 matching bases. The CDR3 runs to 15 residues. V shed 6 bases and J shed 3 bases, with 15 bases lying between them. The germline CDR1 and CDR2 sequences are MDHEN and SYDVKM. CDR3 nucleotides: TGTGCCAGCAGCAAGAACAGGGTAGTCAAAAACATTCAGTACTTC. It translates to CASSKNRVVKNIQYF.

The chain employs TRBV7-9 and TRBJ2-3, with D perhaps matching TRBD2 (5 bases). Trimming left V 0 bases short and J 4 bases short, with 8 bases between. Per the germline V gene, CDR1 is SEHNR and CDR2 is FQNEAQ (reference sequence). This CDR3 comprises 14 residues. This CDR3 is CASSLAEAADTQYF. The CDR3 DNA follows: TGTGCCAGCAGCTTAGCTGAAGCGGCAGATACGCAGTATTTT.

A single count supports this clonotype. V is TRBV6-2 or TRBV6-3 and J is TRBJ2-5; D is undetermined. V lost 4 bases, J lost 7 bases, and 7 bases lay in between. Looked up from germline, CDR1 is MNHEY and CDR2 is SVGEGT. The CDR3 length is 11 residues. CDR3 in DNA: TGTGCCAGCAGTTGGCGTGGGACCCAGTACTTC. This sequence encodes CASSWRGTQYF.

V usage is TRBV7-2 and J usage is TRBJ2-5, with 8 bases that match TRBD2. J gave up 3 bases and V 4 bases, and 4 bases lay outside the gene matches. Germline values: CDR1 SGHTA, CDR2 FQGNSA. The CDR3 covers 14 residues. The CDR3 nucleotides are TGTGCCAGCAGCTACGGGACTAGGAAAGAGACCCAGTACTTC. Protein product: CASSYGTRKETQYF.

The rearrangement joins TRBV28 to TRBJ1-2; no definite D call. The V gene's germline CDR1 is MDHEN and CDR2 SYDVKM. This CDR3 spans 11 amino acids. The V end was cut by 5 bases, the J end by 6 bases, with 7 bases between. CDR3 amino acids: CASSPLDGYTF. The CDR3 DNA sequence: TGTGCCAGCAGTCCCTTGGATGGCTACACCTTC.

The genes are TRBV19 and TRBJ2-6, with D tentatively TRBD2 (5 bases). This CDR3 has 16 residues. Germline V gene lookup returns CDR1 LNHDA and CDR2 SQIVND (reference sequence). V shed 2 bases and J shed 0 bases, with 8 bases lying between them. This CDR3 is CASSIRGSSGANVLTF. CDR3 sequence (DNA): TGTGCCAGTAGTATACGGGGAAGCTCTGGGGCCAACGTCCTGACTTTC.

V is TRBV7-9 and J is TRBJ2-3; D perhaps matches TRBD1 (6 bases). The CDR3 length is 19 residues. Trimming stripped 1 base from V and 2 bases from J, with 22 bases between. Germline CDR1 reads SEHNR; CDR2 reads FQNEAQ (reference sequence). The DNA of the CDR3 is TGTGCCAGCAGCTTAGGACTGGACAGCCGAGCGCTTCCCACAGATACGCAGTATTTT. Translated, it gives CASSLGLDSRALPTDTQYF. Based on the CDR3 plus reference TRBV7-9 and TRBJ2-3, the full variable domain is DTGVSQNPRHKITKRGQNVTFRCDPISEHNRLYWYRQTLGQGPEFLTYFQNEAQLEKSRLLSDRFSAERPKGSFSTLEIQRTEQGDSAMYLCASSLGLDSRALPTDTQYFGPGTRLTVL.

The chain employs TRBV29-1 and TRBJ2-7; 8 bases are a match to TRBD1. The CDR3 has 14 residues. The ends lost 4 bases at V and 2 bases at J; junction bases unmatched: 7. Germline CDR1 SQVTM, CDR2 ANQGSEA. CDR3 amino acids: CSVVGDRPPYEQYF. The CDR3 DNA follows: TGCAGCGTTGTAGGGGACAGGCCCCCCTACGAGCAGTACTTC.

This sequence joins TRBV6-6 and TRBJ2-1; 7 bases fit TRBD2. Germline V CDR1 and CDR2: MNHNY, SVGAGI (reference sequence). The CDR3 loop spans 14 amino acids. The trim removed 2 bases at V and 7 bases at J, leaving 5 bases unmatched. The CDR3 spells CASSYLAAQNEQFF. The DNA for the CDR3 is TGTGCCAGCAGTTACCTAGCGGCGCAGAATGAGCAGTTCTTC.

In nucleotides, the CDR3 is TGTGCCAGCAGACTCACAGGGCTTGATCCCCAGCATTTT. This translates into CASRLTGLDPQHF. The chain is built from TRBV12-3 or TRBV12-4 and TRBJ1-5; D perhaps matches TRBD1 (6 bases). With 6 bases removed from V and 10 bases from J, the gap between germline ends came to 16 bases. The CDR3 is made up of 13 amino acids.

The genes are TRBV20-1 and TRBJ2-7; TRBD1 is a possible D gene (6 bases). Trimming took 0 bases from V and 3 from J, leaving 6 bases between them. Germline V CDR1 and CDR2: DFQATT, SNEGSKA (reference sequence). The CDR3 has 12 amino acids. CDR3 in DNA: TGCAGTGCTAGAGAGGACAGCTACGAGCAGTACTTC. As protein: CSAREDSYEQYF.

The CDR3 loop is CASRQGATGELFF. The CDR3 DNA reads as TGTGCCAGCAGGCAGGGGGCCACCGGGGAGCTGTTTTTT. This chain uses TRBV2 with TRBJ2-2; 8 bases align to TRBD1. This CDR3 has 13 residues. J was trimmed by 4 bases and V by 6 bases; bases with no gene match: 1. Germline V gives CDR1 SNHLY, CDR2 FYNNEI. The full variable domain, in which reference TRBV2 and TRBJ2-2 provide the parts outside the CDR3, is EPEVTQTPSHQVTQMGQEVILRCVPISNHLYFYWYRQILGQKVEFLVSFYNNEISEKSEIFDDQFSVERPDGSNFTLKIRSTKLEDSAMYFCASRQGATGELFFGEGSRLTVL.

The rearrangement uses TRBV20-1 and TRBJ2-1; TRBD2 matches 10 bases. Trimming cost V 2 bases and J 9 bases; bases outside gene matches: 7. The CDR3 totals 14 residues. CDR1 is DFQATT, CDR2 SNEGSKA, per germline (reference sequence). The CDR3 region has the DNA TGCAGTGCTAGATCTAGCGGGAGCTCCGGTGAGCAGTTCTTC. Translated: CSARSSGSSGEQFF.

The chain has TRBV12-3 or TRBV12-4 and TRBJ2-1, with 11 bases fitting TRBD2. V lost 6 bases to trimming and J lost 3 bases; unmatched junction nucleotides: 4. The CDR3 sequence is 15 residues long. The CDR3 sequence: CASSRGLADYNEQFF. DNA for the CDR3: TGTGCCAGCAGCCGGGGACTAGCGGACTACAATGAGCAGTTCTTC.

This rearrangement joins TRBV5-1 to TRBJ2-5, with D perhaps TRBD1 or TRBD2 (6 bases each). The CDR3 length is 13 residues. The germline V gene has CDR1 SGHRS and CDR2 YFSETQ. V lost 0 bases to trimming and J lost 9 bases, with 12 bases between them. The CDR3 spells CASSLELAGAQYF. DNA for the CDR3: TGCGCCAGCAGCTTGGAACTAGCAGGGGCCCAGTACTTC. Full variable domain (missing parts from reference TRBV5-1 and TRBJ2-5): KAGVTQTPRYLIKTRGQQVTLSCSPISGHRSVSWYQQTPGQGLQFLFEYFSETQRNKGNFPGRFSGRQFSNSRSEMNVSTLELGDSALYLCASSLELAGAQYFGPGTRLLVL.

This sequence joins TRBV18 and TRBJ2-2; D might be TRBD1 (5 bases). The CDR3 runs to 16 residues. V was cut by 4 bases and J by 0 bases, with 12 bases left in between. CDR1 and CDR2 from the germline V gene are KGHSH and LQKENI. In nucleotides, the CDR3 is TGTGCCAGCTCACTTCAGGGAAGTCCGAACACCGGGGAGCTGTTTTTT. Amino acids: CASSLQGSPNTGELFF.

The chain employs TRBV3-1 and TRBJ2-2; no firm D call. Per germline, CDR1 LGHDT and CDR2 YNNKEL (reference sequence). The CDR3 runs 18 residues. V was pared by 0 bases and J by 7 bases, with 21 bases between. The CDR3 is CASSQDGLFGPGHGELFF. The CDR3 bases are TGTGCCAGCAGCCAAGATGGCCTTTTCGGCCCTGGGCACGGGGAGCTGTTTTTT.

V and J are TRBV18 and TRBJ1-1; D unresolved. This CDR3 spans 13 amino acids. CDR1 KGHSH and CDR2 LQKENI come from the germline V gene. Trimming removed 2 bases from V and 8 bases from J, with 12 bases in between. The CDR3 spells CASSPSEFSEAFF. CDR3 coding DNA: TGTGCCAGCTCACCAAGTGAGTTTTCAGAAGCTTTCTTT.

V is TRBV19 and J is TRBJ2-7; D uncertain. There are 11 residues in the CDR3. The germline V gene has CDR1 LNHDA and CDR2 SQIVND (reference sequence). Trimming took 4 bases from V and 6 from J, leaving 7 bases between them. The CDR3 nucleotides are TGTGCCAGTAGTACCCGCAGCGAGCAGTACTTC. As protein: CASSTRSEQYF.

This chain links TRBV29-1 with TRBJ1-5; D is ambiguous. This CDR3 region has 12 residues. Trimming shortened V by 0 bases and J by 9 bases, and 9 bases separated the two germline ends. CDR1 is SQVTM, CDR2 ANQGSEA, per germline. For the CDR3, the DNA is TGCAGCGTTGAAGATCTGGGAGGGCCCCAGCATTTT. This sequence encodes CSVEDLGGPQHF.

The chain couples TRBV24-1 to TRBJ2-5, with D perhaps matching TRBD2 (6 bases). Trimming cost V 8 bases and J 2 bases, with 17 bases left between them. The CDR3 runs 15 residues. Germline CDR1 reads KGHDR; CDR2 reads SFDVKD. CDR3 in DNA: TGTGCCACCACCCGGGGAGGAGGATCACAAGAGACCCAGTACTTC. Residues: CATTRGGGSQETQYF.

The V call is TRBV29-1, the J call TRBJ1-1; tentative D call: TRBD1 (5 bases). V was cut by 4 bases and J by 1 base, with 10 bases left in between. This CDR3 region has 13 residues. Germline assignment: CDR1 SQVTM and CDR2 ANQGSEA. CDR3 in DNA: TGCAGCGTTGGGGGGAGTGCGAACACTGAAGCTTTCTTT. It is translated as CSVGGSANTEAFF.

The genes are TRBV28 and TRBJ2-5, with a tentative D call TRBD2 (5 bases). CDR1 and CDR2 (germline): MDHEN, SYDVKM. Trimming took 6 bases from V and 5 from J, leaving 19 bases between them. The CDR3 is 15 residues long. CDR3 DNA sequence: TGTGCCAGCAGGTCTCCAAAGGGCGGGTTGGAGACCCAGTACTTC. Translated: CASRSPKGGLETQYF.

V usage is TRBV7-9 and J usage is TRBJ1-4, with D uncertain. V dropped 1 base and J dropped 3 bases, with 9 bases sitting between them. Germline-derived CDR1 and CDR2 are SEHNR and FQNEAQ (reference sequence). The CDR3 runs 15 residues. CDR3 sequence: CASSLVGGSNEKLFF. The CDR3 region has the DNA TGTGCCAGCAGCTTAGTCGGTGGCTCTAATGAAAAACTGTTTTTT.

This chain uses TRBV30 with TRBJ1-5; D may be TRBD1 (6 bases). V shed 0 bases and J shed 3 bases, with 12 bases lying between them. The CDR3 is 15 residues long. CDR1 and CDR2 (germline): GTSNPN, SVGIG (reference sequence). The DNA of the CDR3 is TGTGCCTGGAGTGTACAAGGACAGTTCAATCAGCCCCAGCATTTT. Encoded protein: CAWSVQGQFNQPQHF.

The rearrangement joins TRBV2 to TRBJ2-5, with 7 bases aligning to TRBD2. V was clipped by 3 bases and J by 7 bases; unmatched bases: 8. Germline assignment: CDR1 SNHLY and CDR2 FYNNEI. The CDR3 is made up of 14 amino acids. Here the CDR3 reads CASSEERGRVTQYF. The CDR3 DNA follows: TGTGCCAGCAGTGAGGAGCGGGGTCGTGTGACCCAGTACTTC.

This chain uses TRBV5-1 with TRBJ1-4; 7 bases are a match to TRBD1. After removal of 0 bases from V and 4 bases from J, the junction contained 3 bases not matched to a gene. The CDR3 is made up of 15 amino acids. In germline, CDR1 is SGHRS, CDR2 YFSETQ. The CDR3 region has the DNA TGCGCCAGCAGCTTGGGGGACAGAAATAATGAAAAACTGTTTTTT. As protein: CASSLGDRNNEKLFF.

The count of this clonotype is one. The chain is built from TRBV12-3 or TRBV12-4 and TRBJ2-1; 11 positions agree with TRBD2. CDR3 length equals 14 residues. V lost 6 bases and J lost 6; bases outside the gene matches: 4. CDR3 DNA sequence: TGTGCCAGCAGCACTAGCGGGAGATTCAATGAGCAGTTCTTC. Protein sequence: CASSTSGRFNEQFF.